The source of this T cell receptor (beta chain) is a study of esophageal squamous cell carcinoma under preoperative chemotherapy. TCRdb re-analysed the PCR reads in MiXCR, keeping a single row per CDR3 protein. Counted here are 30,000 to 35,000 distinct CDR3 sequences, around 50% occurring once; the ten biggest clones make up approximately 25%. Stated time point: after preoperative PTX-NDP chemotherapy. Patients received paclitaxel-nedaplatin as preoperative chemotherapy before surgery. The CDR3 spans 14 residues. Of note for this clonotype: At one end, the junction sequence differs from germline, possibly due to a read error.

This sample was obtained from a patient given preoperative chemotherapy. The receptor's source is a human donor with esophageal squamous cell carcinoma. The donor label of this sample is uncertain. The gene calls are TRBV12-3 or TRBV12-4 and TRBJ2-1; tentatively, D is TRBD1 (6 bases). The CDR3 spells CGGWGRPTKNMQYF. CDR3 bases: TGTGGCGGCTGGGGGCGGCCCACCAAAAACATGCAGTATTTC.